The 4 T cell receptor beta chains presented below share a single source sample, sequenced in a study of blood T cell repertoires in COVID-19. Repertoires were generated with immunoSEQ multiplex PCR, while TCRdb's copy carries only in-frame clones and drops some. Of under 200,000 clones listed, 84% are singletons. Sequencing used PBMCs or T cells enriched from blood (not recorded which). The receptors shown here come from a young woman who had been exposed to COVID-19.

The chain links TRBV27 to TRBJ2-7; 9 bases align to TRBD1. There are 16 residues in the CDR3. The germline V gene encodes CDR1 MNHEY and CDR2 SMNVEV (reference sequence). Germline trimming cut 5 bases from V and 11 bases from J; bases unmatched to any gene: 19. The CDR3 DNA follows: TGTGCCAGCAGTCCCGGGGACAGGGTAAGGAGTATTGTCGAGTACTTC. It specifies CASSPGDRVRSIVEYF.

The chain recombines TRBV7-9 with TRBJ2-7, with 8 bases lining up with TRBD1. V trimming: 3 bases; J trimming: 7 bases; junction bases outside the gene matches: 11. The CDR3 runs 15 residues. From germline, CDR1 is SEHNR and CDR2 FQNEAQ (reference sequence). The chain's CDR3 is CASSFLLTGEGEQYF. The CDR3 DNA reads TGTGCCAGCAGCTTCTTACTGACAGGGGAAGGAGAGCAGTACTTC.

This chain links TRBV5-6 with TRBJ1-1; 8 bases map to TRBD1. Germline CDR1 SGHDT, CDR2 YYEEEE. V was clipped by 3 bases and J by 5 bases; unmatched bases: 9. This CDR3 has 15 amino acids. The CDR3: CASSSNRGKGTEAFF. The CDR3 DNA is TGTGCCAGCAGCTCGAACAGGGGGAAGGGAACTGAAGCTTTCTTT.

The chain carries TRBV5-3 and TRBJ2-7; D possibly corresponds to TRBD1 (5 bases). TRBV5-3 is sorted into the ORF group, with uncertain function. The CDR3 totals 15 residues. The ends were cut back, 6 bases at V and 5 bases at J, with 21 bases in the middle. As DNA, the CDR3 is TGTGCCAGAACGCCCCCCAGATCACAGGTCAACGAGCAGTACTTC. This sequence encodes CARTPPRSQVNEQYF.